This TCR beta chain is from a study of cytomegalovirus exposure and HLA in healthy donors. Study outcomes and limitations: In an earlier analysis, about 87% or about 30%: the productive usage of most TCR beta V segments. There were a few CMV-associated chains whose specificity for CMV antigens was confirmed in vitro.

The CDR3 is 15 amino acids. V trimming: 6 bases; J trimming: 2 bases; junction bases outside the gene matches: 7. The germline CDR1 and CDR2 sequences are SGHVS and FQNEAQ. About this clone itself: Its specificity is not known.

Use of 60 Vbeta and 13 Jbeta primers characterized the PCR. TCRdb keeps only in-frame clones here, not all; method: immunoSEQ multiplex PCR. Among roughly 150,000 clones listed, about 74% were seen once. This chain joins TRBV7-8 and TRBJ1-3, with TRBD1 matching 7 bases. The clonotype was recovered from a male donor in good health and CMV-seronegative. The sequencing sample was made of PBMCs. As DNA, the CDR3 is TGTGCCAGCAGAGAGGGACAGTACGCTGGAAACACCATATATTTT. Translated, it gives CASREGQYAGNTIYF.